One T cell receptor beta chain is described in this entry. A few counts support this clonotype. The antigen this receptor binds is unknown. No per-base quality is available; no much larger clone lies one base away. This sample is drawn from a study of T cell repertoires in cytomegalovirus infection (dated by TCRdb to between 2018 and 2020). About the investigation overall: The peptide stimulations were aimed at well-studied HLA-B-restricted epitopes as well as recently identified HLA-C-restricted CMV epitopes, whose presentation resists viral immunomodulation. Donor HLA type was relevant to the analysis, because carriage of CMV infection together with the matching HLA type was indicated by public TCR beta signatures.

TCRdb lists the instrument as Illumina HiSeq 1500. TCRdb handled the public reads itself, with Q25 trimming in fastp and clone calling in MiXCR, and kept productive beta chains. Rows merge per CDR3 protein into single entries with the most common DNA and genes. The sample records under 500,000 distinct CDR3 sequences, roughly 46% of which are singletons. The ten biggest clones cover roughly two fifths of the sample. Summary of the overall study and its limitations: In the ex vivo response, HLA-C-restricted CMV-specific TCR beta clonotypes were dominant, and in two of eight donors the single most frequent clonotype came from this HLA-C-restricted group. Cumulative frequency of public TCR beta family members discriminated carriers of CMV infection plus the relevant HLA type in this cohort and an independent roughly 330-donor cohort.

The treatment or condition tag for this specimen amounts to: in vitro stimulation with specific CMV peptide epitopes to enrich CMV-specific T cells. The source of this sequence is a human donor in good health (CMV status not recorded). Some clones in this sample may be carry-over from other donors' samples. The sample was cultured PBMCs, taken from culture after CMV antigen stimulation.

At the DNA level, the sequence is TGCGCCAGCAGCCCTCAGAGTCTATTTGAGCAGTTCTTC. This gives the protein CASSPQSLFEQFF. The chain is made from TRBV4-1 and TRBJ2-1; the D gene assignment is ambiguous. CDR1 and CDR2 are read off the germline V gene as MGHRA and YSYEKL. Trimming at the junction amounts to 4 bases on V and 9 bases on J, and the germline ends lie 13 bases apart. From the cysteine up to the phenylalanine, the CDR3 has a length of 13 residues. The kept DNA is CDR3 alone, 39 bases in frame from the first base.